This T cell receptor beta chain appears in the sequencing data of a study of response to subunit inactivated influenza vaccine. TCRdb reprocessed the RT-PCR reads with MiXCR, giving one entry per CDR3 protein. The sample carries hundreds of thousands of distinct CDR3 sequences, around 15% recorded once. This clonotype was detected a few times. Its antigen is not identified. Broader study findings: It was the authors' suggestion that each seasonal influenza vaccination recruits few new T cells.

The receptor was derived from a man aged 45 to 65 who received an inactivated influenza vaccine. The material sequenced was PBMCs from blood, taken 14 to 15 days before vaccination.

The CDR3, as DNA: TGTGCCAGCAGTTTATCCGGGTCCAGCTCCTACGAGCAGTACTTC. This encodes CASSLSGSSSYEQYF. The rearrangement joins TRBV28 to TRBJ2-7; D ambiguous. The germline gives CDR1 MDHEN, CDR2 SYDVKM. Trimming removed 1 base from V and 0 bases from J, with 10 bases in between. The CDR3 spans 15 residues.